A single sample is the source of the 4 T cell receptor beta chains below, sequenced in a study of cytomegalovirus exposure and HLA in healthy donors. PCR involved 60 Vbeta and 13 Jbeta primers. The table came from immunoSEQ multiplex PCR; TCRdb's copy has only in-frame clones and leaves some out. The data contain 100,000 to 150,000 clones, under 85% of them seen just once; the ten biggest clones take up under 5%. Sequencing input: PBMCs. These receptors came from a male donor in good health and CMV-seropositive.

The chain combines TRBV28 with TRBJ2-7, with unresolved D. The CDR3 has 12 residues. The germline V gene encodes CDR1 MDHEN and CDR2 SYDVKM. V was cut by 8 bases and J by 2 bases, with 10 bases left in between. The CDR3 region is CASGSSPYEQYF. In DNA, the CDR3 is TGTGCCAGCGGTTCCTCTCCCTACGAGCAGTACTTC.

The chain employs TRBV6-4 and TRBJ2-3; tentatively, D is TRBD2 (5 bases). The CDR3 covers 16 residues. Trimming took off 9 bases at V and 2 bases at J, with 21 bases between the two ends. Germline V gene lookup returns CDR1 MRHNA and CDR2 SNTAGT. The CDR3 region is CARRAYGVSYTDTQYF. The CDR3 bases are TGTGCCAGAAGGGCCTACGGGGTAAGTTACACAGATACGCAGTATTTT.

This chain joins TRBV5-8 and TRBJ1-6; possible D gene TRBD1, 6 bases. The germline V and J ends were trimmed by 2 bases and 9 bases, with 12 bases remaining between them. CDR1 SGHTS and CDR2 YDEGEE come from the germline V gene. The CDR3 runs to 14 residues. CDR3 residues: CASSLNRAGSPLHF. Written as DNA, the CDR3 is TGTGCCAGCAGCTTAAACAGGGCCGGTTCACCCCTCCACTTT.

V usage is TRBV6-5 and J usage is TRBJ1-4; 10 bases are shared with TRBD1. V was clipped by 5 bases and J by 9 bases; unmatched bases: 6. In germline, CDR1 is MNHEY, CDR2 SVGAGI. The CDR3 runs 14 residues. Here the CDR3 reads CASSRGQGGKKLFF. In DNA, the CDR3 is TGTGCCAGCAGTAGAGGACAGGGGGGTAAAAAACTGTTTTTT.